These 22 T cell receptor beta chains share one sample of origin, sequenced in a study of T cell responses to AZD1222 COVID-19 vaccine. TCRdb's copy holds only in-frame clones and misses some; the assay was immunoSEQ multiplex PCR. The sample lists about 99,000 clones; about 90% were seen once. This specimen was peripheral blood, taken on day 0 of AZD1222 vaccination. All receptors come from an adult in good health.

The V and J genes are TRBV6-5 and TRBJ1-1; 7 positions agree with TRBD1. Germline V gives CDR1 MNHEY, CDR2 SVGAGI. The V and J ends lost 2 bases and 8 bases, in that order; junction bases with no gene match: 11. The CDR3 runs 15 residues. The CDR3 sequence is CASSYAKGQPAEAFF. The CDR3 DNA follows: TGTGCCAGCAGTTACGCCAAGGGACAGCCCGCAGAAGCTTTCTTT.

The chain employs TRBV9 and TRBJ1-5; D not certain. The CDR3 loop spans 16 amino acids. V was trimmed by 0 bases and J by 0 bases, leaving 10 bases between them. Germline V gene data show CDR1 as SGDLS and CDR2 as YYNGEE. The CDR3 region has the DNA TGTGCCAGCAGCGTAGTCCGCAGCCTTAGCAATCAGCCCCAGCATTTT. It translates to CASSVVRSLSNQPQHF.

The rearrangement uses TRBV9 and TRBJ1-4; tentative D call: TRBD1 (6 bases). The CDR3 totals 15 residues. The V end was cut by 1 base, the J end by 8 bases, with 15 bases between. CDR1 is SGDLS, CDR2 YYNGEE, per germline. The CDR3: CASSVWGRSGEKLFF. DNA for the CDR3: TGTGCCAGCAGCGTATGGGGGCGGTCAGGCGAAAAACTGTTTTTT.

The chain joins TRBV11-2 to TRBJ2-1; D possibly uses TRBD1 or TRBD2 (5 bases each). The V end lost 5 bases, the J end lost 9 bases, and 20 bases lay between the germline ends. This CDR3 comprises 15 residues. CDR1 and CDR2 (germline): SGHAT, FQNNGV. CDR3 loop: CASSPGLVSGREQFF. CDR3 DNA: TGTGCCAGCAGCCCGGGTTTGGTCTCGGGGCGTGAGCAGTTCTTC. The complete variable domain, with remaining parts taken from reference TRBV11-2 and TRBJ2-1, reads EAGVAQSPRYKIIEKRQSVAFWCNPISGHATLYWYQQILGQGPKLLIQFQNNGVVDDSQLPKDRFSAERLKGVDSTLKIQPAKLEDSAVYLCASSPGLVSGREQFFGPGTRLTVL.

The genes are TRBV27 and TRBJ2-5, with unresolved D. Germline V gives CDR1 MNHEY, CDR2 SMNVEV (reference sequence). V was trimmed by 2 bases and J by 5 bases, leaving 9 bases between them. The CDR3 consists of 13 residues. The CDR3 loop reads CASSLGPGETQYF. CDR3 coding DNA: TGTGCCAGCAGTTTAGGGCCGGGCGAGACCCAGTACTTC.

This CDR3 reads CASSLSFGIAGVGYNEQFF. The CDR3 region has the DNA TGTGCCAGCAGCTTATCTTTTGGGATTGCGGGAGTGGGATACAATGAGCAGTTCTTC. This chain joins TRBV11-3 and TRBJ2-1; 7 bases are shared with TRBD2. Germline V CDR1 and CDR2: SGHNT, YENEEA. The CDR3 length is 19 residues. Unmatched junction bases numbered 17, after V lost 2 bases and J lost 4 bases.

This chain joins TRBV6-5 and TRBJ1-5, with D maybe TRBD1 (5 bases). Germline V lookup: CDR1 MNHEY, CDR2 SVGAGI. CDR3 size: 13 residues. Trimming left V 6 bases short and J 5 bases short, with 11 bases between. Written as DNA, the CDR3 is TGTGCCAGCAGACTACAGGACTATCAGCCCCAGCATTTT. Amino acid sequence: CASRLQDYQPQHF.

This chain uses TRBV4-1 with TRBJ1-2; 7 positions match TRBD1. This CDR3 spans 14 amino acids. Germline CDR1 and CDR2: MGHRA and YSYEKL. Losses at the gene ends were 3 bases for V and 2 bases for J; bases not matched to a gene: 3. As DNA, the CDR3 is TGCGCCAGCAGCCAGGCGGACAGGAACTATGGCTACACCTTC. This codes for CASSQADRNYGYTF.

The chain recombines TRBV6-2 or TRBV6-3 with TRBJ1-2; TRBD1 agrees at 8 bases. J lost 8 bases, V lost 6 bases, and 14 bases had no gene match. Germline lookup yields CDR1 MNHEY and CDR2 SVGEGT. CDR3 length equals 15 residues. The CDR3 loop is CASSPMMDRVNGYTF. CDR3 coding DNA: TGTGCCAGCAGCCCCATGATGGACAGGGTAAACGGCTACACCTTC.

The chain carries TRBV7-8 and TRBJ1-5; 7 positions agree with TRBD1. The V gene's germline CDR1 is SGHVS and CDR2 FQNEAQ. This CDR3 region has 14 residues. Germline trimming cut 3 bases from V and 6 bases from J; bases unmatched to any gene: 5. This chain's CDR3 is CASSFQGGGQPQHF. The CDR3 DNA follows: TGTGCCAGCAGCTTCCAAGGGGGCGGTCAGCCCCAGCATTTT.

This clone was seen a handful of times. The genes are TRBV11-3 and TRBJ2-3; no clear D. V was trimmed by 2 bases and J by 1 base, leaving 16 bases between them. CDR3 length: 17 amino acids. CDR1 is SGHNT and CDR2 is YENEEA in the germline V gene. CDR3 DNA: TGTGCCAGCAGCTTATCGGGTGCGTCGGCCCGCACAGATACGCAGTATTTT. Its protein product is CASSLSGASARTDTQYF.

The chain employs TRBV4-3 and TRBJ2-3; D gene unclear. The germline V gene has CDR1 LGHNA and CDR2 YSLEER. The CDR3 runs to 15 residues. V lost 2 bases, J lost 0 bases, and 9 bases lay in between. This CDR3 is CASSQYSGSTDTQYF. CDR3 coding DNA: TGCGCCAGCAGCCAATACTCAGGCAGCACAGATACGCAGTATTTT.

The chain links TRBV12-5 to TRBJ2-1; 14 nucleotides agree with TRBD2. The CDR3 consists of 17 residues. J was trimmed by 6 bases and V by 1 base; bases with no gene match: 5. Germline V gene sequence: CDR1 LGHNT, CDR2 FRNRAP. CDR3 residues: CASGLARLAGGGNEQFF. The CDR3 DNA follows: TGTGCTAGTGGTTTGGCCCGACTAGCGGGAGGGGGCAATGAGCAGTTCTTC.

This clone was detected a few times. V and J are TRBV6-5 and TRBJ2-1, with D possibly being TRBD1 or TRBD2 (5 bases each). V dropped 2 bases and J dropped 6 bases, with 14 bases sitting between them. This CDR3 is built from 15 residues. Germline assignment: CDR1 MNHEY and CDR2 SVGAGI. The CDR3 sequence is CASSYGDGPLNEQFF. In DNA, the CDR3 is TGTGCCAGCAGTTACGGGGACGGACCCCTCAATGAGCAGTTCTTC.

V is TRBV30 and J is TRBJ1-2; 7 bases agree with TRBD1. V lost 6 bases and J lost 6; bases outside the gene matches: 1. This CDR3 is built from 10 residues. Germline V gene data show CDR1 as GTSNPN and CDR2 as SVGIG (reference sequence). The CDR3 region is CACDRDGYTF. The DNA of the CDR3 is TGTGCCTGCGACAGGGATGGCTACACCTTC.

The chain combines TRBV7-2 with TRBJ2-1; 7 bases line up with TRBD1. The V and J ends lost 5 bases and 5 bases, in that order; junction bases with no gene match: 6. Per the germline V gene, CDR1 is SGHTA and CDR2 is FQGNSA. The CDR3 has 14 amino acids. The CDR3 DNA reads as TGTGCCAGCAGCCGGGACAGATCCAACAATGAGCAGTTCTTC. Protein product: CASSRDRSNNEQFF.

The V and J genes are TRBV6-2 or TRBV6-3 and TRBJ2-2; TRBD2 matches 7 bases. Trimming removed 1 base from V and 4 bases from J; junction bases left unmatched: 6. The CDR3 runs 16 residues. The germline gives CDR1 MNHEY, CDR2 SVGEGT. CDR3 residues: CASSYFKAGRTGELFF. The CDR3 DNA sequence: TGTGCCAGCAGTTACTTCAAAGCGGGGCGCACCGGGGAGCTGTTTTTT.

J is TRBJ2-2 and V is TRBV6-2 or TRBV6-3, with a tentative D call TRBD1 (5 bases). The CDR3 consists of 13 residues. Germline V gene lookup returns CDR1 MNHEY and CDR2 SVGEGT. Trimming took off 2 bases at V and 5 bases at J, with 6 bases between the two ends. CDR3 protein: CASSYRQTGELFF. The DNA of the CDR3 is TGTGCCAGCAGTTACCGACAGACCGGGGAGCTGTTTTTT.

The chain uses TRBV21-1 and TRBJ1-2. TRBV21-1 is recorded as a pseudogene. The CDR3 is made up of 13 amino acids. In nucleotides, the CDR3 is TGTGCCACCGACACGACCCGTACAGCGGGCTACACCTTC. Amino acids: CATDTTRTAGYTF.

The chain employs TRBV4-2 and TRBJ2-7; the D gene is possibly TRBD1 (6 bases). Trimming stripped 0 bases from V and 3 bases from J, with 9 bases between. This CDR3 region has 14 residues. Germline loops: CDR1 LGHNA, CDR2 YNFKEQ. The CDR3 DNA is TGTGCCAGCAGCCAAGACAGGGGAGACTACGAGCAGTACTTC. Translated, it gives CASSQDRGDYEQYF.

The sample holds a few counts of this clone. The rearrangement joins TRBV7-8 to TRBJ1-2; D is possibly TRBD1 (5 bases). The V end was cut by 1 base, the J end by 0 bases, with 15 bases between. Per the germline V gene, CDR1 is SGHVS and CDR2 is FQNEAQ. The CDR3 length is 17 residues. In DNA, the CDR3 is TGTGCCAGCAGCTTAGTGGTGATGGAGACAGCTAACTATGGCTACACCTTC. Translating gives CASSLVVMETANYGYTF.

Sample share makes this clone medium-sized (0.01 to 0.1%). The chain uses TRBV25-1 and TRBJ2-1; D uncertain. This CDR3 has 11 residues. Looked up from germline, CDR1 is MGHDK and CDR2 is SYGVNS. V was trimmed by 8 bases and J by 6 bases, leaving 8 bases between them. CDR3 sequence: CASGYGNEQFF. The CDR3 DNA follows: TGTGCCAGCGGGTATGGCAATGAGCAGTTCTTC.